Below are 32 T cell receptor beta chains sequenced from a single sample in a study of cytomegalovirus exposure and HLA in healthy donors. The method was immunoSEQ multiplex PCR; TCRdb's version includes in-frame clones alone and lacks a portion of them. The sample yields some 100,000 clones, 70% to 90% seen once. Specimen: PBMCs. Receptors were obtained from a man between 18 and 29 years old in good health and CMV-seronegative.

The gene calls are TRBV6-1 and TRBJ1-2, with D hard to call. Trimming removed 11 bases at V and 7 bases at J, with 17 bases between. The length of the CDR3 is 12 residues. Germline CDR1 and CDR2: MNHNS and SASEGT. This CDR3 is CAAGSGQLGYTF. The DNA for the CDR3 is TGTGCCGCCGGGAGCGGCCAACTTGGCTACACCTTC.

This rearrangement joins TRBV7-2 to TRBJ2-7; 7 positions agree with TRBD2. CDR1 is SGHTA and CDR2 is FQGNSA in the germline V gene. V dropped 4 bases and J dropped 4; count of bases not matched to a gene: 7. The CDR3 has 14 residues. The CDR3 reads CASSSKRGAYEQYF. Written as DNA, the CDR3 is TGTGCCAGCAGCTCAAAGCGGGGTGCGTACGAGCAGTACTTC.

This chain connects TRBV6-5 to TRBJ1-1; possibly TRBD1 for D (6 bases). The CDR3 spans 13 residues. CDR1 is MNHEY and CDR2 is SVGAGI in the germline V gene. The ends were cut back, 6 bases at V and 4 bases at J, with 12 bases in the middle. CDR3 residues: CASRAGEGTEAFF. The DNA for the CDR3 is TGTGCCAGCAGGGCAGGGGAAGGCACTGAAGCTTTCTTT.

The rearrangement uses TRBV2 and TRBJ1-1; 7 positions agree with TRBD1. Per germline, CDR1 SNHLY and CDR2 FYNNEI. With V trimmed by 5 bases and J by 6 bases, 6 bases remained unmatched. CDR3 size: 13 residues. Written as DNA, the CDR3 is TGTGCCAGCAGTAAGAGACAGGGCGCTGAAGCTTTCTTT. It specifies CASSKRQGAEAFF.

CDR3 loop: CASSLRGAYLKEKLFF. CDR3 sequence (DNA): TGCGCCAGCAGCCTCAGGGGGGCTTACTTAAAGGAAAAACTGTTTTTT. The V and J genes are TRBV5-1 and TRBJ1-4, with 7 bases fitting TRBD1. The V gene's germline CDR1 is SGHRS and CDR2 YFSETQ. J lost 8 bases, V lost 4 bases, and 14 bases had no gene match. The CDR3 covers 16 residues.

This chain links TRBV7-2 with TRBJ2-5, with 9 nucleotides matching TRBD1. This CDR3 has 18 amino acids. The germline V gene encodes CDR1 SGHTA and CDR2 FQGNSA. J lost 5 bases, V lost 4 bases, and 17 bases had no gene match. CDR3 DNA sequence: TGTGCCAGCAGCTCAATTAGGCAACAGGGGACAGGGAGGGAGACCCAGTACTTC. Protein sequence: CASSSIRQQGTGRETQYF.

The chain is built from TRBV19 and TRBJ2-3; TRBD2 might be the D (5 bases). V dropped 6 bases and J dropped 2 bases, with 9 bases sitting between them. The CDR3 length is 13 residues. Germline loops: CDR1 LNHDA, CDR2 SQIVND (reference sequence). CDR3 sequence (DNA): TGTGCCAGTAGCCCCGGACTCACAGATACGCAGTATTTT. Translating it yields CASSPGLTDTQYF.

The sample holds one count of this clone. The chain uses TRBV6-1 and TRBJ2-1; 9 bases match TRBD1. The V segment lost 6 bases and the J segment 7 bases; nucleotides outside the gene matches: 7. Per germline, CDR1 MNHNS and CDR2 SASEGT. This CDR3 has 14 residues. The CDR3 protein is CASSRDRVSNEQFF. As DNA, the CDR3 is TGTGCCAGCAGCCGGGACAGGGTATCAAATGAGCAGTTCTTC.

The CDR3 spells CASSFAGGGTDTQYF. DNA of the CDR3: TGTGCCAGCAGTTTTGCGGGAGGGGGTACAGATACGCAGTATTTT. The V gene is TRBV28, the J gene TRBJ2-3; 9 bases match TRBD2. Germline trimming cut 3 bases from V and 3 bases from J; bases unmatched to any gene: 4. Germline V gene lookup returns CDR1 MDHEN and CDR2 SYDVKM. The CDR3 length is 15 residues.

This chain links TRBV5-1 with TRBJ2-3; 7 bases map to TRBD1. The junction had 3 bases not matched to a gene; V was cut back by 5 bases and J by 0 bases. The CDR3 extends over 14 amino acids. Germline V gene sequence: CDR1 SGHRS, CDR2 YFSETQ. The CDR3 region has the DNA TGCGCCAGCAGTCCGGGACAGAGCACAGATACGCAGTATTTT. Translating gives CASSPGQSTDTQYF.

The chain is built from TRBV5-3 and TRBJ2-1, with a tentative D call TRBD2 (5 bases). TRBV5-3 carries the ORF label, with uncertain function. V lost 0 bases and J 10 bases, leaving 14 bases between the germline ends. This CDR3 comprises 14 residues. CDR3: CARSLGLFGLEQFF. The DNA of the CDR3 is TGTGCCAGAAGCTTGGGACTATTCGGACTCGAGCAGTTCTTC.

The sample holds one count of this clone. J is TRBJ2-7 and V is TRBV7-2; 10 nucleotides agree with TRBD2. This CDR3 is 16 amino acids long. The J segment lost 2 bases and the V segment lost 5 bases, leaving 9 bases of the junction unmatched. CDR1 and CDR2 from the germline V gene are SGHTA and FQGNSA. For the CDR3, the DNA is TGTGCCAGCAGCCCCACCAGGACTAGCGGTACCTACGAGCAGTACTTC. Protein sequence: CASSPTRTSGTYEQYF.

This chain's CDR3 is CASSPQGGVSYNEQFF. CDR3 in DNA: TGTGCCAGCAGCCCCCAGGGTGGAGTCTCCTACAATGAGCAGTTCTTC. The chain combines TRBV7-2 with TRBJ2-1; possibly TRBD1 for D (5 bases). The CDR3 totals 16 residues. Trimming left V 5 bases short and J 0 bases short, with 14 bases between. Germline V gene lookup returns CDR1 SGHTA and CDR2 FQGNSA.

The V call is TRBV18, the J call TRBJ2-7; TRBD1 matches 10 bases. The V gene end was trimmed by 5 bases and the J gene end by 5 bases; junction bases not matched to a gene: 9. Germline V gene data show CDR1 as KGHSH and CDR2 as LQKENI. The CDR3 has 15 amino acids. CDR3 DNA: TGTGCCAGCTCATTTACCGGGACAGGGGTCGACGAGCAGTACTTC. Residues: CASSFTGTGVDEQYF.

The chain uses TRBV5-1 and TRBJ1-1; TRBD1 matches at 7 bases. Germline V gene lookup returns CDR1 SGHRS and CDR2 YFSETQ. This CDR3 contains 13 residues. With V trimmed by 1 base and J by 5 bases, 2 bases remained unmatched. The CDR3 loop reads CASSLQGVTEAFF. The CDR3 nucleotides read TGCGCCAGCAGCTTGCAGGGGGTAACTGAAGCTTTCTTT. The entire variable domain, with the rest obtained from reference TRBV5-1 and TRBJ1-1, is as follows: KAGVTQTPRYLIKTRGQQVTLSCSPISGHRSVSWYQQTPGQGLQFLFEYFSETQRNKGNFPGRFSGRQFSNSRSEMNVSTLELGDSALYLCASSLQGVTEAFFGQGTRLTVV.

V and J are TRBV7-2 and TRBJ2-7; 8 nucleotides align to TRBD1. Germline-derived CDR1 and CDR2 are SGHTA and FQGNSA. V dropped 6 bases and J dropped 4; count of bases not matched to a gene: 11. The CDR3 loop spans 15 amino acids. In DNA form, the CDR3 reads TGTGCCAGCAGTAAGCAGACAGGGGAGGTTTACGAGCAGTACTTC. It specifies CASSKQTGEVYEQYF.

This chain links TRBV5-1 with TRBJ1-4, with 10 nucleotides matching TRBD1. The V segment lost 4 bases and the J segment 6 bases; nucleotides outside the gene matches: 3. The length of the CDR3 is 14 residues. Germline CDR1 and CDR2: SGHRS and YFSETQ. The CDR3 DNA reads TGCGCCAGCAGCACTGGGACAGGGGATGAAAAACTGTTTTTT. Translation: CASSTGTGDEKLFF. Drawing the rest from reference TRBV5-1 and TRBJ1-4, the complete variable domain is KAGVTQTPRYLIKTRGQQVTLSCSPISGHRSVSWYQQTPGQGLQFLFEYFSETQRNKGNFPGRFSGRQFSNSRSEMNVSTLELGDSALYLCASSTGTGDEKLFFGSGTQLSVL.

V and J are TRBV30 and TRBJ1-2; possible D gene TRBD1, 6 bases. The CDR3 has 14 residues. The germline V gene has CDR1 GTSNPN and CDR2 SVGIG (reference sequence). V was clipped by 3 bases and J by 0 bases, with 11 bases between them. The CDR3 is CAWSRDIANYGYTF. In DNA form, the CDR3 reads TGTGCCTGGAGCCGGGACATAGCTAACTATGGCTACACCTTC.

J is TRBJ2-1 and V is TRBV7-2; tentative D call: TRBD2 (5 bases). CDR3 length equals 15 residues. V lost 1 base and J lost 7, with 14 bases in between. CDR1 and CDR2 from the germline V gene are SGHTA and FQGNSA. CDR3 sequence (DNA): TGTGCCAGCAGCTTAGGGAGGCCCGGACCGAATGAGCAGTTCTTC. This codes for CASSLGRPGPNEQFF. The whole variable domain, remainder taken from reference TRBV7-2 and TRBJ2-1, is GAGVSQSPSNKVTEKGKDVELRCDPISGHTALYWYRQSLGQGLEFLIYFQGNSAPDKSGLPSDRFSAERTGGSVSTLTIQRTQQEDSAVYLCASSLGRPGPNEQFFGPGTRLTVL.

The CDR3 here is CASSLQSGSNQPQHF. The CDR3 region has the DNA TGTGCCAGCAGCCTGCAATCGGGGAGCAATCAGCCCCAGCATTTT. The chain uses TRBV13 and TRBJ1-5; D is undetermined. The CDR3 sequence is 15 residues long. V was clipped by 5 bases and J by 1 base, with 12 bases between them. CDR1 is PRHDT, CDR2 FYEKMQ, per germline (reference sequence).

The V gene is TRBV29-1, the J gene TRBJ2-7, with D possibly matching TRBD2 (7 bases). The CDR3 consists of 14 residues. The ends were cut back, 7 bases at V and 5 bases at J, with 21 bases in the middle. Germline CDR1 is SQVTM and CDR2 is ANQGSEA. CDR3 nucleotides: TGCAGCGCTCTGGGGGGGCTTTCATCCCACGAGCAGTACTTC. Translated, it gives CSALGGLSSHEQYF.

The chain is built from TRBV7-2 and TRBJ2-7, with TRBD2 matching over 12 bases. Germline CDR1 is SGHTA and CDR2 is FQGNSA. The CDR3 sequence is 18 residues long. V was clipped by 1 base and J by 7 bases; unmatched bases: 14. This chain's CDR3 is CASSLVATSGGRMREQYF. The DNA for the CDR3 is TGTGCCAGCAGCTTAGTGGCGACTAGCGGGGGCCGCATGAGGGAGCAGTACTTC.

This rearrangement joins TRBV4-3 to TRBJ1-2; possibly TRBD1 for D (5 bases). V lost 4 bases to trimming and J lost 4 bases, with 10 bases between them. The CDR3 spans 13 residues. The germline CDR1 and CDR2 sequences are LGHNA and YSLEER. DNA for the CDR3: TGCGCCAGCAGCCGTCAGGGTACCTATGGCTACACCTTC. Protein sequence: CASSRQGTYGYTF.

V gene TRBV7-2 combines with J gene TRBJ2-7; TRBD1 might be the D (5 bases). Germline assignment: CDR1 SGHTA and CDR2 FQGNSA. CDR3 length: 14 amino acids. V was trimmed by 3 bases and J by 3 bases, leaving 12 bases between them. CDR3: CASSLLTGLYEQYF. The CDR3, as DNA: TGTGCCAGCAGCTTGTTAACAGGCCTCTACGAGCAGTACTTC.

The rearrangement links TRBV6-5 to TRBJ1-5; D remains ambiguous. CDR3 length equals 13 residues. The ends were cut back, 4 bases at V and 1 base at J, with 5 bases in the middle. Germline V gives CDR1 MNHEY, CDR2 SVGAGI. The CDR3 DNA sequence: TGTGCCAGCAGTTCCGGGAGCAATCAGCCCCAGCATTTT. Encoded protein: CASSSGSNQPQHF.

This rearrangement joins TRBV19 to TRBJ2-7, with D maybe TRBD2 (6 bases). With 5 bases removed from V and 1 base from J, the gap between germline ends came to 12 bases. The CDR3 has 14 amino acids. Germline CDR1 and CDR2: LNHDA and SQIVND (reference sequence). The DNA of the CDR3 is TGTGCCAGTAGTCCGGGACTGGGATCCTACGAGCAGTACTTC. Its protein product is CASSPGLGSYEQYF.

The chain is built from TRBV18 and TRBJ1-6, with D perhaps matching TRBD1 (5 bases). There are 17 residues in the CDR3. Trimming took 4 bases from V and 8 from J, leaving 21 bases between them. CDR1 and CDR2 (germline): KGHSH, LQKENI. The CDR3 here is CASSRGEALRFYSPLHF. The CDR3 coding sequence is TGTGCCAGCTCACGGGGCGAGGCTCTAAGATTCTATTCACCCCTCCACTTT.

The table lists this clone with a few counts. V usage is TRBV4-1 and J usage is TRBJ1-5; unclear D gene. The CDR3 contains 16 residues. The V and J ends lost 0 bases and 4 bases respectively, with 13 bases between them. The germline gives CDR1 MGHRA, CDR2 YSYEKL. The CDR3 reads CASSQDRGLRNQPQHF. The CDR3 DNA follows: TGCGCCAGCAGCCAAGATCGAGGGCTGAGGAATCAGCCCCAGCATTTT.

Notes on this clone: Since the CDR3 does not end with the conserved phenylalanine or tryptophan, this likely comes from a read error. The DNA is omitted, as the CDR3 cannot be located on it reliably, and the CDR3 follows TCRdb's listing. This rearrangement joins TRBV28 to TRBJ1-2; the table's TRBD1 call for D was not verified on the DNA. The CDR3 extends over 12 residues, inclusive of both ends. Germline-derived CDR1 and CDR2 are MDHEN and SYDVKM. The CDR3 loop reads CASTLAQGLIIY.

The V gene is TRBV30, the J gene TRBJ1-4; D uncertain. CDR1 GTSNPN and CDR2 SVGIG come from the germline V gene (reference sequence). V lost 0 bases, J lost 3 bases, and 8 bases lay in between. This CDR3 is built from 14 residues. CDR3 sequence reads: CAWSVLEANEKLFF. For the CDR3, the DNA is TGTGCCTGGAGTGTATTAGAGGCTAATGAAAAACTGTTTTTT.

The J gene is TRBJ1-3, the V gene TRBV9; 7 bases fit TRBD1. The CDR3 has 17 residues. The germline V gene has CDR1 SGDLS and CDR2 YYNGEE. After removal of 3 bases from V and 5 bases from J, the junction contained 14 bases not matched to a gene. The CDR3 DNA reads TGTGCCAGCAGCGCCAAACCGGGACAGAGTCACCGAAACACCATATATTTT. This sequence encodes CASSAKPGQSHRNTIYF.

The V call is TRBV27, the J call TRBJ1-1, with D perhaps TRBD1 (6 bases). V was pared by 2 bases and J by 7 bases, with 11 bases between. Germline CDR1 reads MNHEY; CDR2 reads SMNVEV (reference sequence). The CDR3 totals 13 residues. CDR3 region: CASSLHGDIEAFF. The CDR3 DNA reads as TGTGCCAGCAGTTTACACGGGGACATTGAAGCTTTCTTT.